A selection of T cell receptor beta chains follows, all from one sample in a study of tumor-infiltrating lymphocytes in localized non-small cell lung cancer. This table comes from immunoSEQ multiplex PCR, and its TCRdb copy is limited to in-frame clones, with some not included. Among roughly 14,000 clones listed, 60% to 80% were seen once. The sequenced sample was lung tumor tissue. All receptors come from a human donor with non-small cell lung cancer. CDR3s include the opening cysteine and the closing phenylalanine or tryptophan. A D gene is named only where the DNA matches it firmly. The size field is filled for only some rows; it gives once, few, many or a size class.

abundance,v_gene,d_gene,j_gene,CDR3nt,CDR3aa
-,TRBV6-6,TRBD1,TRBJ2-7,TGTGCCAGCAGTCAGACAGGGGTGACCTACGAGCAGTACTTC,CASSQTGVTYEQYF
-,TRBV5-8,-,TRBJ2-3,TGTGCCAGCAGCTTAAGGGCAGATACGCAGTATTTT,CASSLRADTQYF
-,TRBV11-2,-,TRBJ2-3,TGTGCCAGCAGCTTAGGAGGTACAGATACGCAGTATTTT,CASSLGGTDTQYF
-,TRBV4-1,TRBD1,TRBJ1-2,TGCGCCAGCAGTCCTCCGGGACAGCCTTATGGCTACACCTTC,CASSPPGQPYGYTF
few,TRBV4-1,-,TRBJ2-6,TGCGCCAGCAGCCAAGACGGACAAAGCACCTCTGAGGCCAACGTCCTGACTTTC,CASSQDGQSTSEANVLTF
-,TRBV6-6,TRBD2,TRBJ2-1,TGTGCCAGCAGCCCCCTGGGCGGGGGGGGCAATGAGCAGTTCTTC,CASSPLGGGGNEQFF
-,TRBV27,TRBD2,TRBJ2-1,TGTGCCAGCACCTCCCGTAGGGGAGGGCCTTACAATGAGCAGTTCTTC,CASTSRRGGPYNEQFF
-,TRBV5-1,-,TRBJ1-1,TGCGCCAGCAGCTTAATTTGGAACACTGAAGCTTTCTTT,CASSLIWNTEAFF
-,TRBV7-8,-,TRBJ1-4,TGTGCCAGCAGCTTCGGGCCCGGAGGTGAAAAACTGTTTTTT,CASSFGPGGEKLFF
few,TRBV11-3,TRBD1,TRBJ2-5,TGTGCCAGCAGCCGCGGGACAGGAGAAGAGACCCAGTACTTC,CASSRGTGEETQYF
few,TRBV6-1,TRBD2,TRBJ2-5,TGTGCCAGCGGCGGGGGGCCGGGGGAGACCCAGTACTTC,CASGGGPGETQYF
-,TRBV2,TRBD2,TRBJ2-5,TGTGCCAGCAGGCCTCTAGCGGGGACAGAGACCCAGTACTTC,CASRPLAGTETQYF
-,TRBV27,TRBD1,TRBJ2-6,TGTGCCAGCAGCCCCCGGGACAGAGCCTCTGGGGCCAACGTCCTGACTTTC,CASSPRDRASGANVLTF
-,TRBV28,-,TRBJ1-1,TGTGCCAGCAGTTTCCGGACAGAGAACACTGAAGCTTTCTTT,CASSFRTENTEAFF
-,TRBV6-1,-,TRBJ2-3,TGTGCCAGCAGGTCCTGGGACCACACAGATACGCAGTATTTT,CASRSWDHTDTQYF
-,TRBV5-1,-,TRBJ1-3,TGCGCCAGCAGCCCGCTACTCCAGGGAAACACCATATATTTT,CASSPLLQGNTIYF
-,TRBV4-2,TRBD1,TRBJ2-1,TGTGCCAGCAGCCAACTCGGACAGGGGACGCACAATGAGCAGTTCTTC,CASSQLGQGTHNEQFF
-,TRBV6-5,-,TRBJ1-4,TGTGCCAGCAGTTACACGACAGGACCAAATGAAAAACTGTTTTTT,CASSYTTGPNEKLFF
once,TRBV4-1,-,TRBJ1-4,TGCGCCAGCAGCCAAGTTTCACAGGGAGGGAAAAAACTGTTTTTT,CASSQVSQGGKKLFF
few,TRBV27,-,TRBJ1-5,TGTGCCAGCAGTTCGCACGCCGGGAGCAATCAGCCCCAGCATTTT,CASSSHAGSNQPQHF
-,TRBV30,TRBD2,TRBJ2-1,TGTGCCTGGAGTGTACTAGCGGGGGCTAAGAACGAGCAGTTCTTC,CAWSVLAGAKNEQFF
-,TRBV30,-,TRBJ1-3,TGTGCCTGGTCGGCGGGGGGGGCTGGAAACACCATATATTTT,CAWSAGGAGNTIYF
few,TRBV30,-,TRBJ1-1,TGTGCCTGGAGCGATAAGTACAAGGTCGAAGACACTGAAGCTTTCTTT,CAWSDKYKVEDTEAFF
-,TRBV30,-,TRBJ1-2,TGTGCCTGGAGTGTAAATGGCCGAGAAGGCTACACCTTC,CAWSVNGREGYTF
few,TRBV27,-,TRBJ2-4,TGTGCCAGCAGAATAGCCAAAAACATTCAGTACTTC,CASRIAKNIQYF
-,TRBV4-3,-,TRBJ1-1,TGCGCCAGCAGCCGCAGGGGTGGGTCCAGTTTGAACACTGAAGCTTTCTTT,CASSRRGGSSLNTEAFF